This T cell receptor (beta chain) was identified in a study of blood T cell repertoires in COVID-19. Study summary: From the United States, Italy and Spain came samples of acute and convalescent COVID-19. T cells, B-cell-depleted T cells, or PBMCs supplied cDNA or gDNA.

The CDR3 totals 17 residues. In germline, CDR1 is MNHEY, CDR2 SVGEGT. V gave up 0 bases and J gave up 1 base, with 15 bases separating them. In the original analysis: Amplification with reference gene primers provided the estimates of nucleated cell counts. Method: immunoSEQ multiplex PCR; TCRdb's copy keeps in-frame clones and lacks some. Clonal size and the V and J genes are those of that table, whereas D and trimming came from the DNA. In the table there are about 160,000 clones, 80% to 90% of which are singletons. This receptor was taken from a man in his forties with acute or convalescent COVID-19. The chain has TRBV6-2 or TRBV6-3 and TRBJ1-2, with D possibly TRBD1 on 5 matching bases. Material for sequencing was peripheral blood. The DNA of the CDR3 is TGTGCCAGCAGTTACTCGAACCCGTCGGGGGGTAACTATGGCTACACCTTC. Translating it yields CASSYSNPSGGNYGYTF.